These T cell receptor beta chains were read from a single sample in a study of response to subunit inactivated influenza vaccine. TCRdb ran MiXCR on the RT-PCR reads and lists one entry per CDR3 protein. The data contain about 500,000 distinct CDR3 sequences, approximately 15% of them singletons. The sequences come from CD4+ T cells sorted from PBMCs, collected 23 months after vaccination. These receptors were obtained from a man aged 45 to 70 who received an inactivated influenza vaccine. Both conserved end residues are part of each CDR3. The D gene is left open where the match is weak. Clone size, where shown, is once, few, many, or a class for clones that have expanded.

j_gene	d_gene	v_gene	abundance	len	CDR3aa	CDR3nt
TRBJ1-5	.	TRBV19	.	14	CASVGGNSNQPQHF	TGTGCCAGTGTGGGAGGGAATAGCAATCAGCCCCAGCATTTT
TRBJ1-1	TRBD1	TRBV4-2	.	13	CASSQSNRGEAFF	TGTGCCAGCAGCCAAAGTAACAGGGGAGAAGCTTTCTTT
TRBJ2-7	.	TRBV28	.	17	CASSFQVWGHQSYEQYF	TGTGCCAGCAGTTTCCAGGTTTGGGGACACCAATCCTACGAGCAGTACTTC
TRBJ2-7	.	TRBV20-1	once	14	CSARVQRSIYEQYF	TGCAGTGCTAGAGTGCAGCGGTCGATCTACGAGCAGTACTTC
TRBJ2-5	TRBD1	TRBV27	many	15	CASSSRQGVQETQYF	TGTGCCAGCAGTTCCCGACAGGGGGTCCAAGAGACCCAGTACTTC
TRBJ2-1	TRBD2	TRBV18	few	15	CASSPPGLAGYEQFF	TGTGCCAGCTCTCCTCCGGGACTAGCGGGGTATGAGCAGTTCTTC
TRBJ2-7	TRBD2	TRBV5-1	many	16	CASSPGTSGSRDEQYF	TGCGCCAGCAGCCCCGGGACTAGCGGGAGTAGGGACGAGCAGTACTTC
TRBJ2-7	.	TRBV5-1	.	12	CASSLIPEEQYF	TGCGCCAGCAGCTTGATTCCCGAGGAGCAGTACTTC
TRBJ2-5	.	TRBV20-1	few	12	CSASSAQETQYF	TGCAGTGCTAGTAGCGCCCAAGAGACCCAGTACTTC
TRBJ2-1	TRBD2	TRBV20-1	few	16	CSARVSSASGYNEQFF	TGCAGTGCTAGAGTGTCTTCGGCTAGCGGTTACAATGAGCAGTTCTTC
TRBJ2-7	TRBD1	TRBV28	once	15	CASSPHRGVAYERYF	TGTGCCAGCAGTCCCCACAGGGGAGTGGCCTACGAGCGGTACTTC
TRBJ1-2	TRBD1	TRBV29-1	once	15	CSAEQGARTGSGYTF	TGCAGCGCCGAACAGGGGGCGCGTACAGGAAGTGGCTACACCTTC
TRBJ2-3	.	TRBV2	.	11	CASSEKDTQYF	TGTGCCAGCAGTGAGAAGGATACGCAGTATTTT
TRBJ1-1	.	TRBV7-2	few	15	CASSAWGFLNTEAFF	TGTGCCAGCAGCGCCTGGGGGTTTCTGAACACTGAAGCTTTCTTT
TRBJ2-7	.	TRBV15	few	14	CATSRETRVYEQYF	TGTGCCACCAGCAGAGAGACCAGGGTCTACGAGCAGTACTTC
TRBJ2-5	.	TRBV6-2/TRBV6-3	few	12	CASKALGETQYF	TGTGCCAGCAAAGCCCTGGGGGAGACCCAGTACTTC
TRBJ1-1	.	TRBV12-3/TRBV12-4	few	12	CASSHDRTEAFF	TGTGCCAGCAGCCACGACAGGACTGAAGCTTTCTTT
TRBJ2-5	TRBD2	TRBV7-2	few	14	CASSSPRGVETQYF	TGTGCCAGCAGCTCCCCCCGGGGGGTGGAGACCCAGTACTTC
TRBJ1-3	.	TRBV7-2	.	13	CASSPQGGNTIYF	TGTGCCAGCAGCCCACAGGGTGGGAACACCATATATTTT
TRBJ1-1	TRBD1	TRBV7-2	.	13	CASSVDRVTEAFF	TGTGCCAGCAGCGTGGACAGGGTCACTGAAGCTTTCTTT
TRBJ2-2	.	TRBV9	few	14	CASSAIGGSGELFF	TGTGCCAGCAGCGCAATAGGGGGTTCCGGGGAGCTGTTTTTT
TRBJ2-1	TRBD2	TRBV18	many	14	CASSPKTSGNEQFF	TGTGCCAGCTCACCGAAAACTAGCGGCAATGAGCAGTTCTTC
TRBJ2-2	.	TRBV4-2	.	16	CASSQDVGPNTGELFF	TGTGCCAGCAGCCAAGATGTGGGTCCGAACACCGGGGAGCTGTTTTTT
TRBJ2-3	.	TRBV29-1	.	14	CSVEVQRGTDTQYF	TGCAGCGTTGAAGTCCAGCGGGGCACAGATACGCAGTATTTT
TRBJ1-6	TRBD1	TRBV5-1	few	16	CASSPGQASYNSPLHF	TGCGCCAGCAGTCCTGGACAGGCCTCCTATAATTCACCCCTCCACTTT
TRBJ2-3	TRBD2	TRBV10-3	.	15	CAISHSAGGTDTQYF	TGTGCCATCAGCCACTCTGCGGGAGGGACAGATACGCAGTATTTT
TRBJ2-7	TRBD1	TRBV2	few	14	CASTPGQGAYEQYF	TGTGCCAGCACCCCTGGTCAGGGGGCCTACGAGCAGTACTTC
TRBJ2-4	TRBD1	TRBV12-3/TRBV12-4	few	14	CASSFPGGRNIQYF	TGTGCCAGCAGTTTTCCAGGGGGCCGAAACATTCAGTACTTC
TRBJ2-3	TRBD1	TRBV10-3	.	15	CAISDRQGAADTQYF	TGTGCCATCAGTGATAGACAGGGGGCCGCAGATACGCAGTATTTT
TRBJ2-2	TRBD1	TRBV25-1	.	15	CASRAGTGVTGELFF	TGTGCCAGCAGGGCCGGGACAGGGGTTACCGGGGAGCTGTTTTTT
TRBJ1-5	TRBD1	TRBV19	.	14	CASRDGTGHQPQHF	TGTGCCAGTAGGGATGGGACAGGCCATCAGCCCCAGCATTTT
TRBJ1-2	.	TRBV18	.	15	CASSPGAATLYGYTF	TGTGCCAGCTCACCAGGGGCAGCGACCCTCTATGGCTACACCTTC
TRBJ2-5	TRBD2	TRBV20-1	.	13	CSATQGRGAPQNF	TGCAGTGCTACCCAGGGGCGGGGGGCCCCCCAGAACTTC
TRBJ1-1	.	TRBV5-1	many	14	CASSLGPANTEAFF	TGCGCCAGCAGCTTGGGTCCGGCGAACACTGAAGCTTTCTTT
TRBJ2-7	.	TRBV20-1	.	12	CSAQLPIYEQYF	TGCAGTGCCCAGCTCCCAATCTACGAGCAGTACTTC
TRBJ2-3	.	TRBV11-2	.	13	CASSFIRGQAQYF	TGTGCCAGCAGCTTTATAAGAGGGCAGGCGCAGTATTTT
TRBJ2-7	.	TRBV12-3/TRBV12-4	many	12	CASKRRSYEQYF	TGTGCCAGCAAAAGGCGTTCCTACGAGCAGTACTTC
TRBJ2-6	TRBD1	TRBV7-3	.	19	CASSRTWTGGSSGANVLTF	TGTGCCAGCAGCCGAACGTGGACAGGTGGAAGCTCTGGGGCCAACGTCCTGACTTTC
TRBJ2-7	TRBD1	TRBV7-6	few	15	CASSRAGTGYGEQYF	TGTGCCAGCAGCCGAGCAGGGACAGGGTACGGCGAGCAGTACTTC
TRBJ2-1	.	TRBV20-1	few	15	CSARTARGAYNEQFF	TGCAGTGCTAGAACGGCGCGGGGCGCCTACAATGAGCAGTTCTTC
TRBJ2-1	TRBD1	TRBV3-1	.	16	CASSQWADRGNNEQFF	TGTGCCAGCAGCCAATGGGCGGACAGGGGAAACAATGAGCAGTTCTTC
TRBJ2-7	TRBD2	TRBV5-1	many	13	CASRRGGTYEQYF	TGCGCCAGCAGACGCGGGGGAACCTACGAGCAGTACTTC
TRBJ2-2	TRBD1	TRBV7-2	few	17	CASSRAPGQGATGELFF	TGTGCCAGCAGCCGCGCCCCGGGACAGGGGGCAACCGGGGAGCTGTTTTTT
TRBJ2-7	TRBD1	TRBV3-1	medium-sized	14	CASSPRQGTDEQYF	TGTGCCAGCAGCCCCAGACAGGGTACCGACGAGCAGTACTTC
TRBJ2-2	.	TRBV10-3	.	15	CAISVVVANTGELFF	TGTGCCATCAGTGTCGTAGTGGCGAACACCGGGGAGCTGTTTTTT
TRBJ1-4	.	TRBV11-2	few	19	CASSLDRGQRFATNEKLFF	TGTGCCAGCAGCTTAGATCGAGGACAGAGGTTTGCAACTAATGAAAAACTGTTTTTT
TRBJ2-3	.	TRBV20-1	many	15	CSARESGVRTDTQYF	TGCAGTGCTAGAGAATCGGGAGTGCGCACAGATACGCAGTATTTT
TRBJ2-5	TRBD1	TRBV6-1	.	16	CASSVGTVFSQETQYF	TGTGCCAGCAGTGTCGGGACAGTTTTCAGCCAAGAGACCCAGTACTTC
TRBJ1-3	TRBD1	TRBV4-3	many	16	CASSPGQPSQGNTIYF	TGCGCCAGCAGCCCGGGACAGCCCAGTCAGGGAAACACCATATATTTT